The rows below give T cell receptor beta chains drawn from one sample of a study of cytomegalovirus exposure and HLA in healthy donors. The protocol was immunoSEQ multiplex PCR, while the TCRdb copy is restricted to in-frame clones and leaves out a portion. The table shows some 130,000 clones, with approximately 80% occurring only once. Sequencing was carried out using PBMCs. The receptors here all came from a man aged 25-45 years in good health and CMV-seronegative. CDR3s include the opening cysteine and the closing phenylalanine or tryptophan. The D gene is left open where the match is weak. For some rows the clone size is stated as once, few or many, or as a class when expanded; others skip it.

size: NA
D: NA
V: TRBV5-4
J: TRBJ2-6
CDR3: CASSWSPGANVLTF
DNA: TGTGCCAGCAGCTGGAGCCCTGGGGCCAACGTCCTGACTTTC

size: NA
D: TRBD2
V: TRBV15
J: TRBJ2-3
CDR3: CATSREGGRTDTQYF
DNA: TGTGCCACCAGCAGAGAGGGGGGGAGGACAGATACGCAGTATTTT

size: once
D: NA
V: TRBV5-1
J: TRBJ2-3
CDR3: CASSLVTRSSDTQYF
DNA: TGCGCCAGCAGCTTGGTGACTAGATCATCAGATACGCAGTATTTT

size: NA
D: NA
V: TRBV4-3
J: TRBJ2-3
CDR3: CASSLATRTDTQYF
DNA: TGCGCCAGCAGCCTAGCGACTCGCACAGATACGCAGTATTTT

size: NA
D: TRBD2
V: TRBV27
J: TRBJ2-7
CDR3: CATRGLADSYEQYF
DNA: TGTGCCACCAGGGGACTAGCGGATTCCTACGAGCAGTACTTC

size: NA
D: TRBD2
V: TRBV9
J: TRBJ2-7
CDR3: CASSGQLAGGPHEQYF
DNA: TGTGCCAGCAGCGGCCAACTAGCGGGAGGGCCTCACGAGCAGTACTTC

size: NA
D: NA
V: TRBV5-6
J: TRBJ2-3
CDR3: CASSLQTDTQYF
DNA: TGTGCCAGCAGCTTACAGACAGATACGCAGTATTTT

size: NA
D: TRBD1
V: TRBV2
J: TRBJ2-3
CDR3: CASRRTGGKYF
DNA: TGTGCCAGCAGGAGGACAGGGGGTAAATATTTT

size: NA
D: NA
V: TRBV7-6
J: TRBJ2-7
CDR3: CASSEPGSDEQYF
DNA: TGTGCCAGCAGCGAACCGGGTAGCGACGAGCAGTACTTC

size: few
D: TRBD1
V: TRBV4-2
J: TRBJ1-2
CDR3: CASSPSVTGMYGYTF
DNA: TGTGCCAGCAGCCCCTCCGTGACAGGGATGTATGGCTACACCTTC

size: NA
D: TRBD1
V: TRBV28
J: TRBJ1-2
CDR3: CASSLGSTGRWDGYTF
DNA: TGTGCCAGCAGTTTAGGATCGACAGGGAGGTGGGATGGCTACACCTTC

size: NA
D: NA
V: TRBV10-3
J: TRBJ2-7
CDR3: CAIKGREPGEQYF
DNA: TGTGCCATCAAGGGCCGCGAACCGGGAGAGCAGTACTTC

size: NA
D: TRBD2
V: TRBV7-2
J: TRBJ2-1
CDR3: CASSLSGIIYNEQFF
DNA: TGTGCCAGCAGCCTTAGCGGGATAATATACAATGAGCAGTTCTTC

size: NA
D: NA
V: TRBV28
J: TRBJ2-7
CDR3: CASSSQTRKVYEQYF
DNA: TGTGCCAGCAGTTCCCAGACAAGGAAGGTCTACGAGCAGTACTTC

size: NA
D: NA
V: TRBV28
J: TRBJ2-4
CDR3: CASSLQRAGKNIQYF
DNA: TGTGCCAGCAGTCTCCAAAGGGCAGGGAAAAACATTCAGTACTTC

size: NA
D: NA
V: TRBV4-3
J: TRBJ2-7
CDR3: CASSQDSFEQYF
DNA: TGCGCCAGCAGCCAAGATAGTTTCGAGCAGTACTTC

size: NA
D: NA
V: TRBV7-9
J: TRBJ2-7
CDR3: CSSSQGHNMGNEQYF
DNA: TGTTCCAGCAGCCAGGGACACAACATGGGGAACGAGCAGTACTTC

size: NA
D: TRBD2
V: TRBV6-6
J: TRBJ2-7
CDR3: CASSYSGGPREQYF
DNA: TGTGCCAGCAGTTACTCGGGAGGGCCGAGGGAGCAGTACTTC

size: NA
D: TRBD2
V: TRBV5-4
J: TRBJ2-1
CDR3: CASSRGLANGGYEQFF
DNA: TGTGCCAGCAGCCGCGGACTAGCCAACGGAGGATATGAGCAGTTCTTC

size: NA
D: TRBD1
V: TRBV5-1
J: TRBJ2-2
CDR3: CASSFPGGADTGELFF
DNA: TGCGCCAGCAGCTTCCCAGGGGGCGCGGACACCGGGGAGCTGTTTTTT

size: NA
D: NA
V: TRBV6-4
J: TRBJ1-2
CDR3: CASSDKRETGVNYGYTF
DNA: TGTGCCAGCAGTGACAAAAGGGAGACTGGTGTAAACTATGGCTACACCTTC

size: NA
D: TRBD1
V: TRBV2
J: TRBJ1-4
CDR3: CASMGQGHEKLFF
DNA: TGTGCCAGCATGGGACAGGGACATGAAAAACTGTTTTTT

size: once
D: NA
V: TRBV25-1
J: TRBJ1-5
CDR3: CASSDPDSRAQHF
DNA: TGTGCCAGCAGTGACCCGGACAGTCGGGCCCAGCATTTT

size: NA
D: NA
V: TRBV7-9
J: TRBJ2-5
CDR3: CASIGSWQETQYF
DNA: TGTGCCAGCATCGGGAGCTGGCAAGAGACCCAGTACTTC

size: NA
D: NA
V: TRBV9
J: TRBJ1-2
CDR3: CASSVGAASNYGYTF
DNA: TGTGCCAGCAGCGTAGGAGCGGCTTCTAACTATGGCTACACCTTC

size: NA
D: NA
V: TRBV5-1
J: TRBJ2-1
CDR3: CASSLVPGSDNEQFF
DNA: TGCGCCAGCAGCTTAGTACCGGGGTCGGACAATGAGCAGTTCTTC

size: NA
D: NA
V: TRBV18
J: TRBJ2-4
CDR3: CASSHRAENIQYF
DNA: TGTGCCAGCTCCCACCGCGCGGAAAACATTCAGTACTTC

size: once
D: NA
V: TRBV6-1
J: TRBJ1-1
CDR3: CASSPTGNTEAFF
DNA: TGTGCCAGCAGTCCGACAGGGAACACTGAAGCTTTCTTT

size: NA
D: TRBD2
V: TRBV2
J: TRBJ2-7
CDR3: CASSLTSGSIDEQYF
DNA: TGTGCCAGCAGCCTGACTAGCGGGAGTATCGACGAGCAGTACTTC

size: few
D: NA
V: TRBV5-8
J: TRBJ2-1
CDR3: CASSLGENYYNEQFF
DNA: TGTGCCAGCAGCTTAGGTGAGAACTACTACAATGAGCAGTTCTTC

size: NA
D: TRBD1
V: TRBV18
J: TRBJ2-7
CDR3: CASSPPAGQGPYEQYF
DNA: TGTGCCAGCTCACCACCAGCGGGACAGGGTCCCTACGAGCAGTACTTC

size: once
D: NA
V: TRBV6-6
J: TRBJ2-1
CDR3: CASSDNRYNEQFF
DNA: TGTGCCAGCAGTGACAACAGATACAATGAGCAGTTCTTC

size: NA
D: NA
V: TRBV28
J: TRBJ1-2
CDR3: CASSLPGGIYGYTF
DNA: TGTGCCAGCAGTTTACCCGGAGGGATCTATGGCTACACCTTC

size: NA
D: TRBD2
V: TRBV28
J: TRBJ2-1
CDR3: CASSPSSGRATRNNEQFF
DNA: TGTGCCAGCAGTCCCTCTAGCGGGAGGGCCACACGGAACAATGAGCAGTTCTTC

size: once
D: TRBD2
V: TRBV7-9
J: TRBJ2-1
CDR3: CASSPNRAGGTSSYNEQFF
DNA: TGTGCCAGCAGCCCCAATCGGGCGGGAGGGACTAGCTCCTACAATGAGCAGTTCTTC